A single TCR beta chain is shown here with its context. The antigen remains unidentified. These data come from a study of monozygotic twins with inflammatory bowel disease. Study-wide results and limits: Clonotype overlap with others was lower in IBD patients than in healthy twins, a difference that was greatest with disease activity.

There are 13 residues in the CDR3. Germline loops: CDR1 SGHTA, CDR2 FQGNSA. Reanalyzing the 5' RACE reads, TCRdb keeps one entry per CDR3 protein, without DNA. The sample has about 160,000 distinct CDR3 sequences. This sequence joins TRBV7-2 and TRBJ1-1. The sequence was collected from a human donor with ulcerative colitis or Crohn's disease, or a healthy co-twin of an affected twin (not recorded which). Sequenced sample: blood. This chain's CDR3 is CASTMEGRAEAFF.